The following is a T cell receptor (beta chain) sequence with its context. What antigen it recognizes has not been identified. No base-level quality is on record; no much larger clone is a single base apart. TCRbeta CDR3 regions were amplified from genomic DNA using the immunoSEQ Assay, a bias-controlled multiplex PCR. The authors' analysis ran thus. Within the assay, amplification of reference gene primers was used to estimate how many nucleated cells each sample contained. To quantify the absolute abundance of each unique TCRbeta CDR3 rearrangement, sequence reads were collapsed and filtered. For each sample, productive Simpson clonality was calculated by taking the square root of Simpson's diversity index across productive rearrangements. TCRdb retrieved this table from immuneACCESS and kept in-frame rearrangements only. Not all clones are present; in checked studies, unresolved V genes account for under half, and no reason is known for the remainder. V and J calls and clone size are as listed in that table; D and trimming were resolved from the DNA. Counted in this sample were about 300,000 clones; more than 80% of them appeared once. The ten most abundant clones make up under 7.5% of the sample.

The sample belongs to a study of blood T cell repertoires in COVID-19 (TCRdb year 2020). Regarding the study in general: Samples from collaborators originated in the United States, Italy and Spain and spanned both the acute and convalescent phases of COVID-19. Where available, HLA class I and class II types were taken from metadata supplied by the sample provider and were not determined by assay-based typing. The dataset comprised deeply sampled blood TCRbeta repertoires from subjects exposed to, actively infected with, or recovered from COVID-19. The repertoires were made available in a free public database intended to serve as a resource for research on the immune response to SARS-CoV-2. Sample metadata almost always included a de-identified subject ID, COVID-19 status, age in years and sex. The material from the prospective study consisted of cDNA or gDNA derived from T cells, B-cell-depleted T cells, or PBMCs. Samples were obtained from the ongoing ImmuneRACE study (first 160 participants) and from 950 to 1,500 subjects provided by 6 global collaborators.

Samples from volunteer blood donors who had recovered from COVID-19 were contributed by a second Seattle source. The collaborating institutions used their own protocols to collect whole blood in K2EDTA tubes. Collaborator samples were shipped for TCRbeta analysis as frozen whole blood, isolated PBMCs, or DNA extracted from either sample type. The paper as a whole reports these results and caveats: The quantity of clinical and demographic metadata differed by source and by participant and was supplied without curation.

Reading the germline V gene (reference sequence) gives CDR1 LNHNV and CDR2 YYDKDF. For this chain, trimming is 0 bases at the V end and 7 bases at the J end, and the number of junction bases without a gene match is 6. Including cysteine and phenylalanine, the CDR3 has 16 amino acids. Only the CDR3 part of the read is kept: 48 bases, read in frame from the first base. This receptor chain uses TRBV15 and TRBJ2-1, with 10 central nucleotides matching TRBD2. The sequence came from a man younger than 35 who had recovered from COVID-19. Sequencing used peripheral blood. The DNA sequence follows: TGTGCCACCAGCAGAGATAGGGTAGCGGGAGGTAATGAGCAGTTCTTC. This sequence encodes CATSRDRVAGGNEQFF.